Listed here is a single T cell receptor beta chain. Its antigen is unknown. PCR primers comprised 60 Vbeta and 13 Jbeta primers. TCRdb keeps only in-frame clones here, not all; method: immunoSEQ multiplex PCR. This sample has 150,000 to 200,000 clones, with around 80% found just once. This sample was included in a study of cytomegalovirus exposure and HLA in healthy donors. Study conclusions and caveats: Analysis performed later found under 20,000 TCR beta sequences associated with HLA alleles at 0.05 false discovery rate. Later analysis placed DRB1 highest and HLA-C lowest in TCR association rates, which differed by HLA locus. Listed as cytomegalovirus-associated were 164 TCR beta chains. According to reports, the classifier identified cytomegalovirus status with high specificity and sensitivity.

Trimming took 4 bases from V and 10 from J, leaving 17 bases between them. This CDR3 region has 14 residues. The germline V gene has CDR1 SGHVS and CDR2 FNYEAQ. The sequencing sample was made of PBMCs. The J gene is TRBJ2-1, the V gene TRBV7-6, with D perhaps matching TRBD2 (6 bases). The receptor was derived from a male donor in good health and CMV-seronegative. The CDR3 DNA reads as TGTGCCAGCAGCTCGGGGACTGGTGGAGGAGAGCAGTTCTTC. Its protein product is CASSSGTGGGEQFF.